The sequence of this TCR beta chain was determined in a study of shared clonotypes between healthy human individuals. Methods used by the authors: As immunoSEQ supplied junction-only sequences (without quality scores), filtering differed. TCRdb keeps only in-frame clones here, not all; method: immunoSEQ multiplex PCR. The V and J calls and the clone size are those of that table, but D and trimming were determined from the DNA. There are about 2.4 million clones in the sample; under 95% occur only once, and 0.36% lies in the top ten. CD4+ cell separation produced CD45RA+ naive and CD45RA-negative memory subsets. The CDR3 covers 14 residues. Trimming removed 3 bases at V and 0 bases at J, with 8 bases between. Germline V CDR1 and CDR2: LNHDA, SQIVND (reference sequence).

Sequences were obtained from naive CD4+ T cells from PBMCs. Noted subset: CD45RA+ positively selected. The genes are TRBV19 and TRBJ1-1; D is ambiguous. This TCR derives from a man in his late teens or twenties in good health. Some clones in this sample may be carry-over from other donors' samples. The CDR3 sequence is CASSMWVMNTEAFF. The DNA of the CDR3 is TGTGCCAGTAGTATGTGGGTAATGAACACTGAAGCTTTCTTT.